The TCR beta chain described here comes from a study of blood T cell repertoires in COVID-19. For the study at large: Nucleic acid was either cDNA or gDNA, and it came from T cells, B-cell-depleted T cells, or PBMCs.

CDR1 and CDR2 (germline): SGHAT, FQNNGV. The CDR3 runs 14 residues. V was cut by 1 base and J by 6 bases, with 10 bases left in between. Individuals aged about 18 to 89 years were recruited from around 22 US areas. Assay: immunoSEQ multiplex PCR; the TCRdb copy retains only in-frame clones and omits some. The sample shows over 130,000 clones, under 90% of them seen only once. The sample consisted of PBMCs or T cells enriched from blood (not recorded which). The chain couples TRBV11-2 to TRBJ2-4, with a tentative D call TRBD2 (6 bases). The receptor's source is a man aged 45 to 65 in a cohort exposed to, infected with or recovered from COVID-19 (not recorded which). The CDR3 region has the DNA TGTGCCAGCAGCTTAGGGAGGAGGGCAAACATTCAGTACTTC. Its translation is CASSLGRRANIQYF. The full variable domain, rest sourced from reference TRBV11-2 and TRBJ2-4, is EAGVAQSPRYKIIEKRQSVAFWCNPISGHATLYWYQQILGQGPKLLIQFQNNGVVDDSQLPKDRFSAERLKGVDSTLKIQPAKLEDSAVYLCASSLGRRANIQYFGAGTRLSVL.